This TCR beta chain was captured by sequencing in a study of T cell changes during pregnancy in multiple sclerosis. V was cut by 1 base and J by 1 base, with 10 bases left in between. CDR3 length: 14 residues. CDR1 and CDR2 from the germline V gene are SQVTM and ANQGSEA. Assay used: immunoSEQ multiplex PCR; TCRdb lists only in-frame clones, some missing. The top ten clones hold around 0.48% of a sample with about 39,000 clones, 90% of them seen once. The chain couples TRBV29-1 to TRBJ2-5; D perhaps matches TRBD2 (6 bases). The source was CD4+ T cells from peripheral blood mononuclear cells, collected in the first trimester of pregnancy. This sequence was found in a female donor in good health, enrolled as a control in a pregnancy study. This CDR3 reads CSVEGGVFQETQYF. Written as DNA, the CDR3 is TGCAGCGTTGAAGGCGGGGTTTTCCAAGAGACCCAGTACTTC.